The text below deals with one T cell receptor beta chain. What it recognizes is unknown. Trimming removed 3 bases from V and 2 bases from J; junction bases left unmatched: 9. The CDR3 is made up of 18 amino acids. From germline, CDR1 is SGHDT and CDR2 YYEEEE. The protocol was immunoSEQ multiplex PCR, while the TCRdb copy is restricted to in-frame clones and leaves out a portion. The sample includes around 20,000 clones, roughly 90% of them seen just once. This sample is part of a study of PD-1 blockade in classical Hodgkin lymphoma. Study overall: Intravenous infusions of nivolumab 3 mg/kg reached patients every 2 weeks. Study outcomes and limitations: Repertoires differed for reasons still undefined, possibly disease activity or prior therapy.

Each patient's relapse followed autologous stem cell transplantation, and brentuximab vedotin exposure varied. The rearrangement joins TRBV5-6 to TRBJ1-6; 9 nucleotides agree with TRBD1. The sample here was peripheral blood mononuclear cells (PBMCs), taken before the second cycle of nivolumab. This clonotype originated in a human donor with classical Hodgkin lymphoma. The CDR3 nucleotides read TGTGCCAGCAGCTATCGCGGGACAGGGATAACCTATAATTCACCCCTCCACTTT. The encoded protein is CASSYRGTGITYNSPLHF.